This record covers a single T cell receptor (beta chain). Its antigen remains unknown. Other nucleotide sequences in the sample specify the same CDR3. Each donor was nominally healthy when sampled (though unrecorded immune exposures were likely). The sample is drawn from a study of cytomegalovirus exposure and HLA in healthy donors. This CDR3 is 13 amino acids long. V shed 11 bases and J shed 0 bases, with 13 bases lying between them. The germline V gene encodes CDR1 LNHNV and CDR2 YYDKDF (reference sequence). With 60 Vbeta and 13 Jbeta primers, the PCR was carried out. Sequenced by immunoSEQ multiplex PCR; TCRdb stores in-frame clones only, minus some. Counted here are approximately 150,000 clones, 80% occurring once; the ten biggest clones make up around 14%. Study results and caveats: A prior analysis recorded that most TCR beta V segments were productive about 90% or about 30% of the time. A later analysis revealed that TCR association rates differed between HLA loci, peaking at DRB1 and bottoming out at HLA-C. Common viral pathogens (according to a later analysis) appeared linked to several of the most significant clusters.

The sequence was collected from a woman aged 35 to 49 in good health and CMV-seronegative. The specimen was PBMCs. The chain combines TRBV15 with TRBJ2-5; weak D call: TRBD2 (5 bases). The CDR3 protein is CASRPGNQETQYF. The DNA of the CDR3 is TGTGCCTCCCGCCCGGGGAACCAAGAGACCCAGTACTTC.